Following are 19 T cell receptor beta chains from one sample sequenced in a study of vaccination and CD4 T cells after COVID-19. Treatment defined: roughly 11-day PBMC culture with coronavirus spike peptide pools or control peptides (ViraFEST assay). The Oncomine TCR Beta short-read assay sequenced DNA from cultured CD4+ T cells. Using its own MiXCR run on the PCR reads, TCRdb lists one record per CDR3 protein. The sample lists roughly 17,000 distinct CDR3 sequences, about 53% occurring once. Their target antigens are unknown. Sequencing used CD4+ T cells from blood, cultured in vitro. The receptors shown here come from a human donor who had recovered from COVID-19.

The chain links TRBV11-3 to TRBJ1-2; D is unclear. V was cut by 5 bases and J by 0 bases, with 13 bases left in between. In germline, CDR1 is SGHNT, CDR2 YENEEA. The CDR3 sequence is 15 residues long. For the CDR3, the DNA is TGTGCCAGCAGCCCTCGATCCGGCGCTAACTATGGCTACACCTTC. Its protein product is CASSPRSGANYGYTF.

The gene calls are TRBV25-1 and TRBJ2-7; 10 bases map to TRBD1. Germline values: CDR1 MGHDK, CDR2 SYGVNS. The CDR3 length is 12 residues. The V gene end was trimmed by 6 bases and the J gene end by 4 bases; junction bases not matched to a gene: 0. CDR3 amino acids: CASRDRGYEQYF. The CDR3 nucleotides are TGTGCCAGCAGGGACAGGGGGTACGAGCAGTACTTC.

There are a few counts of this clonotype. This chain connects TRBV20-1 to TRBJ2-5; TRBD2 matches at 8 bases. This CDR3 spans 15 amino acids. Germline V gene sequence: CDR1 DFQATT, CDR2 SNEGSKA (reference sequence). With 5 bases clipped from V and 5 bases from J, the junction kept 13 bases outside the gene matches. CDR3: CSAPPGLDPGETQYF. The CDR3 bases are TGCAGTGCTCCGCCGGGACTAGACCCAGGGGAGACCCAGTACTTC.

V gene TRBV15 combines with J gene TRBJ2-1; D is perhaps TRBD1 (5 bases). CDR1 is LNHNV and CDR2 is YYDKDF in the germline V gene (reference sequence). With 0 bases removed from V and 12 bases from J, the gap between germline ends came to 15 bases. The CDR3 totals 14 residues. CDR3 nucleotide sequence: TGTGCCACCAGCAGAGATGTGGGGCATTTGGGGCAGTTCTTC. Its translation: CATSRDVGHLGQFF. The full variable domain, completed using reference TRBV15 and TRBJ2-1, is DAMVIQNPRYQVTQFGKPVTLSCSQTLNHNVMYWYQQKSSQAPKLLFHYYDKDFNNEADTPDNFQSRRPNTSFCFLDIRSPGLGDTAMYLCATSRDVGHLGQFFGPGTRLTVL.

The genes are TRBV7-9 and TRBJ2-3; D is unresolved. Looked up from germline, CDR1 is SEHNR and CDR2 is FQNEAQ (reference sequence). The CDR3 is 15 amino acids. Deletions cut 6 bases from V and 0 bases from J, with 13 bases between. The CDR3 spells CASSLGRTSTDTQYF. The CDR3 DNA reads as TGTGCCAGCAGTCTCGGACGGACCAGCACAGATACGCAGTATTTT.

This clonotype was seen only a few times. This chain connects TRBV6-1 to TRBJ2-7; perhaps TRBD1 as D (5 bases). The CDR3 is 12 amino acids. Germline assignment: CDR1 MNHNS and CDR2 SASEGT. V was shortened by 3 bases and J by 2 bases, with 5 bases between the two germline ends. The CDR3 protein is CASSDRAYEQYF. Written as DNA, the CDR3 is TGTGCCAGCAGTGACAGGGCCTACGAGCAGTACTTC.

The V and J genes are TRBV6-1 and TRBJ1-6; D not resolved. Germline V gene lookup returns CDR1 MNHNS and CDR2 SASEGT. Trimming removed 6 bases at V and 2 bases at J, with 2 bases between. This CDR3 has 12 amino acids. The CDR3 loop reads CASSPYNSPLHF. As DNA, the CDR3 is TGTGCCAGCAGCCCCTATAATTCACCCCTCCACTTT.

This rearrangement joins TRBV2 to TRBJ1-2, with D tentatively TRBD1 (5 bases). The CDR3 sequence is 16 residues long. The V end lost 6 bases, the J end lost 6 bases, and 23 bases lay between the germline ends. The germline gives CDR1 SNHLY, CDR2 FYNNEI. The DNA of the CDR3 is TGTGCCAGCAGCGTGGGGACCCAAGGCCAGCCTCATGGCTACACCTTC. Translating it yields CASSVGTQGQPHGYTF.

The chain employs TRBV19 and TRBJ1-1; D is unclear. V lost 2 bases to trimming and J lost 4 bases, with 8 bases between them. Germline V CDR1 and CDR2: LNHDA, SQIVND (reference sequence). The CDR3 length is 13 residues. DNA of the CDR3: TGTGCCAGTAGTATAATCAAAGGCACTGAAGCTTTCTTT. Encoded protein: CASSIIKGTEAFF.

The genes are TRBV10-3 and TRBJ2-5; 8 bases map to TRBD2. Germline-derived CDR1 and CDR2 are ENHRY and SYGVKD. V was pared by 6 bases and J by 3 bases, with 9 bases of the junction left unmatched. CDR3 length: 15 amino acids. The CDR3 reads CAIRTSGGREETQYF. Here the CDR3 DNA reads TGTGCCATCAGAACTAGCGGAGGGAGGGAAGAGACCCAGTACTTC.

The chain recombines TRBV7-2 with TRBJ2-6; D is possibly TRBD2 (5 bases). Trimming cost V 0 bases and J 2 bases, with 8 bases left between them. This CDR3 contains 16 residues. The germline V gene encodes CDR1 SGHTA and CDR2 FQGNSA. The CDR3 nucleotides are TGTGCCAGCAGCTTAGCGGCCGGGGCTGGGGCCAACGTCCTGACTTTC. Its translation is CASSLAAGAGANVLTF.

This clonotype was observed a handful of times. The V call is TRBV7-2, the J call TRBJ1-5; D gene unclear. Germline V gives CDR1 SGHTA, CDR2 FQGNSA. The CDR3 has 15 amino acids. With 1 base removed from V and 7 bases from J, the gap between germline ends came to 14 bases. The chain's CDR3 is CASSLESGGRQPQHF. Written as DNA, the CDR3 is TGTGCCAGCAGCTTAGAATCAGGAGGGCGGCAGCCCCAGCATTTT.

V is TRBV6-1 and J is TRBJ1-2; 12 nucleotides agree with TRBD1. With V trimmed by 0 bases and J by 4 bases, 6 bases remained unmatched. The CDR3 contains 17 residues. CDR1 MNHNS and CDR2 SASEGT come from the germline V gene. CDR3 in amino acids: CASSEALGTGGGYGYTF. DNA for the CDR3: TGTGCCAGCAGTGAAGCGCTTGGGACAGGGGGCGGCTATGGCTACACCTTC.

V is TRBV27 and J is TRBJ1-1; TRBD1 matches at 12 bases. CDR1 and CDR2 (germline): MNHEY, SMNVEV (reference sequence). With V trimmed by 6 bases and J by 11 bases, 7 bases remained unmatched. This CDR3 comprises 13 residues. DNA of the CDR3: TGTGCCAGCAGCTGGGACAGGGGGCTAGGTGCTTTCTTT. Translation: CASSWDRGLGAFF.

The table lists this clonotype with a few counts. V gene TRBV10-3 combines with J gene TRBJ1-1, with D possibly TRBD1 on 6 matching bases. Germline CDR1 is ENHRY and CDR2 is SYGVKD. V gave up 8 bases and J gave up 0 bases, with 13 bases separating them. The CDR3 covers 14 residues. The CDR3 here is CAIGPGELNTEAFF. CDR3 DNA: TGTGCCATCGGACCAGGGGAGTTGAACACTGAAGCTTTCTTT.

The chain links TRBV20-1 to TRBJ1-3; D is ambiguous. The CDR3 runs 12 residues. V was pared by 6 bases and J by 0 bases, with 6 bases between. Per the germline V gene, CDR1 is DFQATT and CDR2 is SNEGSKA (reference sequence). This CDR3 is CSAVLSGNTIYF. Here the CDR3 DNA reads TGCAGTGCGGTCCTCTCTGGAAACACCATATATTTT.

The chain employs TRBV27 and TRBJ1-5; 9 positions match TRBD1. Germline values: CDR1 MNHEY, CDR2 SMNVEV (reference sequence). V shed 6 bases and J 2 bases; nucleotides not matched to a gene: 11. The CDR3 is 17 residues long. CDR3 coding DNA: TGTGCCAGCAGACAACTTGGGACAGGGAAACGCAATCAGCCCCAGCATTTT. It is translated as CASRQLGTGKRNQPQHF.

This chain joins TRBV6-1 and TRBJ1-5; no firm D call. Between the trimmed V and J ends, which lost 4 bases and 4 bases, there was a span of 14 bases. Germline CDR1 MNHNS, CDR2 SASEGT. The CDR3 length is 15 residues. The CDR3 spells CASSALLAGNQPQHF. The CDR3 DNA reads as TGTGCCAGCAGTGCCCTCCTTGCAGGTAATCAGCCCCAGCATTTT.

The rearrangement links TRBV14 to TRBJ2-7; the D gene could be TRBD1 or TRBD2 (6 bases each). V was trimmed by 4 bases and J by 6 bases, leaving 16 bases between them. CDR1 is SGHDN and CDR2 is FVKESK in the germline V gene. The CDR3 has 14 amino acids. The CDR3 sequence is CASSPLMGGFEQYF. The CDR3 bases are TGTGCCAGCAGCCCGTTAATGGGGGGCTTCGAGCAGTACTTC.